Each of the 20 T cell receptor beta chains below was sequenced from the same sample in a study of human T cells and chemical hapten exposure. MiXCR, run by TCRdb on the RACE reads, gives a single entry per CDR3 protein. This sample has some 170,000 distinct CDR3 sequences; around 24% occur once, and the top ten carry about 7%. Sample time point: patch test 1, 2 weeks after DPC sensitization. Sample treatment: therapeutic diphenylcyclopropenone sensitization with weekly scalp DPC. Sequencing was performed on whole blood, taken in connection with sensitization to the hapten diphenylcyclopropenone (DPC). These receptors all come from a woman aged 50 to 60 with alopecia areata. Some clones in this sample may be carry-over from other donors' samples.

The rearrangement joins TRBV11-2 to TRBJ2-7; D remains ambiguous. The CDR3 contains 11 residues. Trimming removed 3 bases from V and 5 bases from J, with 5 bases in between. The germline V gene encodes CDR1 SGHAT and CDR2 FQNNGV. CDR3 bases: TGTGCCAGCAGCTTGCTGCACGAGCAGTACTTC. This gives the protein CASSLLHEQYF.

This sequence joins TRBV6-1 and TRBJ2-1; no firm D call. CDR1 is MNHNS, CDR2 SASEGT, per germline. The CDR3 is made up of 16 amino acids. Trimming cost V 0 bases and J 5 bases, with 14 bases left between them. The CDR3 DNA follows: TGTGCCAGCAGTGAAGCGCCTTCTACAGAAAACAATGAGCAGTTCTTC. Translated, it gives CASSEAPSTENNEQFF.

The chain joins TRBV27 to TRBJ1-4; the D gene is possibly TRBD1 (6 bases). V gave up 6 bases and J gave up 3 bases, with 11 bases separating them. CDR3 size: 14 residues. CDR1 is MNHEY and CDR2 is SMNVEV in the germline V gene (reference sequence). The CDR3 nucleotides read TGTGCCAGCAGGACAACAGGGCCTAATGAAAAACTGTTTTTT. It specifies CASRTTGPNEKLFF.

In its sample, this clonotype was seen a few times. This rearrangement joins TRBV6-5 to TRBJ1-5, with a tentative D call TRBD1 (5 bases). V lost 0 bases and J lost 5, with 23 bases in between. The CDR3 sequence is 19 residues long. In germline, CDR1 is MNHEY, CDR2 SVGAGI. The CDR3 loop is CASSYSMQGPPDGYQPQHF. The CDR3 nucleotides are TGTGCCAGCAGTTACTCGATGCAGGGCCCCCCCGATGGATATCAGCCCCAGCATTTT.

The rearrangement joins TRBV5-5 to TRBJ1-2; D unresolved. V dropped 0 bases and J dropped 8 bases, with 14 bases sitting between them. The CDR3 contains 14 residues. Per germline, CDR1 SGHKS and CDR2 YYEKEE (reference sequence). As DNA, the CDR3 is TGTGCCAGCAGCTTGGACAGCGCTATGAGCGGCTACACCTTC. Amino acids: CASSLDSAMSGYTF. Using reference TRBV5-5 and TRBJ1-2 for the parts outside the CDR3, the full variable domain is DAGVTQSPTHLIKTRGQQVTLRCSPISGHKSVSWYQQVLGQGPQFIFQYYEKEERGRGNFPDRFSARQFPNYSSELNVNALLLGDSALYLCASSLDSAMSGYTFGSGTRLTVV.

The table lists this clonotype with a few counts. The J gene is TRBJ2-7, the V gene TRBV20-1; 11 bases agree with TRBD2. The CDR3 sequence is 13 residues long. CDR1 is DFQATT, CDR2 SNEGSKA, per germline (reference sequence). V lost 3 bases to trimming and J lost 2 bases; unmatched junction nucleotides: 0. CDR3 in amino acids: CSASSGRAYEQYF. The DNA of the CDR3 is TGCAGTGCTAGTAGCGGGAGGGCCTACGAGCAGTACTTC.

V gene TRBV5-4 combines with J gene TRBJ2-3; TRBD2 matches 7 bases. V lost 8 bases and J lost 6; bases outside the gene matches: 3. The germline CDR1 and CDR2 sequences are SGHNT and YYREEE (reference sequence). The CDR3 covers 11 residues. The CDR3 bases are TGTGCCAGTACAGCGGGGGATACGCAGTATTTT. Its translation: CASTAGDTQYF.

At least ten counts were recorded for this clonotype. The chain combines TRBV7-8 with TRBJ2-6; the match to TRBD2 covers 7 bases. V dropped 0 bases and J dropped 10; count of bases not matched to a gene: 12. CDR1 is SGHVS and CDR2 is FQNEAQ in the germline V gene. The CDR3 consists of 17 residues. The CDR3 sequence is CASSLASLAGAANVLTF. CDR3 DNA: TGTGCCAGCAGCTTAGCGTCTTTGGCGGGAGCCGCGAACGTCCTGACTTTC.

This clonotype was seen more than once but under ten times. CDR3 sequence (DNA): TGTGCCAGCAGTTCCACTGGGCGGAGAACCGGGGAGCTGTTTTTT. Translation gives CASSSTGRRTGELFF. This rearrangement joins TRBV6-5 to TRBJ2-2; no reliable D call. Trimming left V 4 bases short and J 5 bases short, with 14 bases between. The CDR3 loop spans 15 amino acids. Germline V gives CDR1 MNHEY, CDR2 SVGAGI.

The V gene is TRBV15, the J gene TRBJ1-5; no reliable D call. CDR3 length: 15 amino acids. Trimming took off 0 bases at V and 0 bases at J, with 6 bases between the two ends. Germline V CDR1 and CDR2: LNHNV, YYDKDF (reference sequence). This chain's CDR3 is CATSRDWASNQPQHF. The DNA of the CDR3 is TGTGCCACCAGCAGAGATTGGGCTAGCAATCAGCCCCAGCATTTT. The full variable domain, with the rest looked up from reference TRBV15 and TRBJ1-5, is DAMVIQNPRYQVTQFGKPVTLSCSQTLNHNVMYWYQQKSSQAPKLLFHYYDKDFNNEADTPDNFQSRRPNTSFCFLDIRSPGLGDTAMYLCATSRDWASNQPQHFGDGTRLSIL.

This clonotype was recorded a few times. The chain links TRBV20-1 to TRBJ1-3, with D possibly being TRBD1 (5 bases). V lost 3 bases and J lost 1, with 7 bases in between. The CDR3 runs to 13 residues. The germline V gene has CDR1 DFQATT and CDR2 SNEGSKA (reference sequence). The CDR3 region is CSASEGSGNTIYF. The CDR3 DNA follows: TGCAGTGCTAGTGAGGGGTCTGGAAACACCATATATTTT.

This clonotype was recorded a few times. The genes are TRBV10-2 and TRBJ2-1; the match to TRBD2 covers 7 bases. CDR1 and CDR2 (germline): WSHSY, SAAADI. There are 13 residues in the CDR3. V was clipped by 8 bases and J by 7 bases; unmatched bases: 8. This CDR3 is CASGGGWGNEQFF. CDR3 bases: TGCGCCAGCGGGGGAGGGTGGGGGAATGAGCAGTTCTTC.

The chain combines TRBV12-3 or TRBV12-4 with TRBJ2-5; D remains unclear. Between the trimmed V and J ends, which lost 3 bases and 4 bases, there was a span of 6 bases. The CDR3 contains 12 residues. The CDR3 here is CASSFRVETQYF. The DNA for the CDR3 is TGTGCCAGCAGTTTTAGGGTAGAGACCCAGTACTTC.

About this clonotype: A much larger clonotype is one base distant, so this may be a read error. This chain joins TRBV7-2 and TRBJ2-3, with TRBD2 matching over 8 bases. The CDR3 consists of 15 residues. Per the germline V gene, CDR1 is SGHTA and CDR2 is FQGNSA. Unmatched junction bases numbered 6, after V lost 1 base and J lost 6 bases. The DNA of the CDR3 is TGTACCAGCAGCTTAGGAAGCGGGAGAGGGGATACGCAGTATTTT. Translation: CTSSLGSGRGDTQYF.

In this sample, this clonotype turned up a few times. The rearrangement joins TRBV7-3 to TRBJ2-2; D gene ambiguous. V lost 3 bases to trimming and J lost 6 bases, with 14 bases between them. This CDR3 has 15 amino acids. In germline, CDR1 is SGHTA, CDR2 FQGTGA. The CDR3 region has the DNA TGTGCCAGCAGCTTCGGATCGTTAGGAGCCGGGGAGCTGTTTTTT. This encodes CASSFGSLGAGELFF.

The J gene is TRBJ2-5, the V gene TRBV20-1; D is possibly TRBD1 (6 bases). Trimming took 1 base from V and 2 from J, leaving 14 bases between them. Germline CDR1 reads DFQATT; CDR2 reads SNEGSKA (reference sequence). The CDR3 has 15 residues. In DNA, the CDR3 is TGCAGTGCTAGAGTTTCCCGAGGGACACAAGAGACCCAGTACTTC. This sequence encodes CSARVSRGTQETQYF.

This clonotype was counted a few times. The rearrangement links TRBV20-1 to TRBJ2-7; D assignment may be TRBD1 or TRBD2 (6 bases each). Germline V gene data show CDR1 as DFQATT and CDR2 as SNEGSKA (reference sequence). V was clipped by 6 bases and J by 0 bases, with 15 bases between them. The CDR3 is 14 amino acids. CDR3 DNA: TGCAGTGCCTTAAGGGGGGCCAACTCCTACGAGCAGTACTTC. Residues: CSALRGANSYEQYF.

The table lists this clonotype with a few counts. The V and J genes are TRBV9 and TRBJ2-1; possibly TRBD1 for D (5 bases). The CDR3 loop spans 17 amino acids. Trimming left V 3 bases short and J 3 bases short, with 19 bases between. Germline values: CDR1 SGDLS, CDR2 YYNGEE. As DNA, the CDR3 is TGTGCCAGCAGCGCCCACACAGGCACCCTAGGCTACAATGAGCAGTTCTTC. Residues: CASSAHTGTLGYNEQFF.

The genes are TRBV7-9 and TRBJ2-3; D is unclear. The V end was cut by 4 bases, the J end by 12 bases, with 14 bases between. This CDR3 contains 12 residues. Germline loops: CDR1 SEHNR, CDR2 FQNEAQ (reference sequence). The CDR3 reads CASSSPREFQYF. The DNA of the CDR3 is TGTGCCAGCAGCTCCCCCCGTGAGTTTCAGTATTTT.

The chain is built from TRBV28 and TRBJ2-7, with no clear D. Between the trimmed V and J ends, which lost 3 bases and 4 bases, there was a span of 7 bases. The CDR3 totals 12 residues. Germline V CDR1 and CDR2: MDHEN, SYDVKM. CDR3: CASSFGLYEQYF. CDR3 nucleotides: TGTGCCAGCAGTTTTGGTTTATACGAGCAGTACTTC.